The rows below give T cell receptor beta chains drawn from one sample of a study of cytomegalovirus exposure and HLA in healthy donors. TCRdb's table, derived via immunoSEQ multiplex PCR, lists solely in-frame clones and lacks some. The data show 70,000 to 90,000 clones, around three fifths seen once. Source material: PBMCs. The source is a woman between 35 and 50 years old in good health and CMV-seropositive. The CDR3 runs from the conserved cysteine through the conserved F or W. The order of the fields is D gene, V gene, CDR3 length, J gene, clone size, CDR3 DNA, CDR3 protein. The D gene is left open where the match is weak. A clone size is listed for some rows: how often the clone was seen (once, few, many), or a class if it is expanded.

D: TRBD1; V: TRBV7-2; length: 14; J: TRBJ1-2; size: NA; DNA: TGTGCCAGCAGACCGACAGGGGTCCCTCATGGCTACACCTTC; CDR3: CASRPTGVPHGYTF
D: TRBD1; V: TRBV18; length: 15; J: TRBJ2-5; size: NA; DNA: TGTGCCAGCTCAGAAGCCGGGACAGGGGAGGAGACCCAGTACTTC; CDR3: CASSEAGTGEETQYF
D: NA; V: TRBV7-9; length: 13; J: TRBJ1-2; size: few; DNA: TGTGCCAGCAGCTTAGACAGCAACTATGGCTACACCTTC; CDR3: CASSLDSNYGYTF
D: NA; V: TRBV7-5; length: 15; J: TRBJ2-7; size: once; DNA: TGTGCCAGAAGCTTAGGCCCGGGATTTTCCTACGAGCAGTACTTC; CDR3: CARSLGPGFSYEQYF
D: NA; V: TRBV28; length: 11; J: TRBJ1-2; size: NA; DNA: TGTGCCAGCAGTTTAAGACAGAACTACACCTTC; CDR3: CASSLRQNYTF
D: TRBD1; V: TRBV15; length: 17; J: TRBJ2-7; size: NA; DNA: TGTGCCACCAGCAGTGATGACTCCCGGGACAGGAAATACGAGCAGTACTTC; CDR3: CATSSDDSRDRKYEQYF
D: NA; V: TRBV11-2; length: 15; J: TRBJ2-1; size: NA; DNA: TGTGCCAGCAGCCCCGGGTTAGCGGTAAACAATGAGCAGTTCTTC; CDR3: CASSPGLAVNNEQFF
D: TRBD2; V: TRBV18; length: 15; J: TRBJ2-1; size: NA; DNA: TGTGCCAGCTCACCGGGACTAGCGGGAGTAGATGAGCAGTTCTTC; CDR3: CASSPGLAGVDEQFF
D: NA; V: TRBV6-7; length: 15; J: TRBJ1-6; size: NA; DNA: TGTGCCAGCAGTACCGGGACACGACATAATTCACCCCTCCACTTT; CDR3: CASSTGTRHNSPLHF
D: TRBD2; V: TRBV7-6; length: 20; J: TRBJ2-1; size: NA; DNA: TGTGCCAGCAGCTTAGTTATTTCCGGGGCTAGCGGGAGGATTTACAATGAGCAGTTCTTC; CDR3: CASSLVISGASGRIYNEQFF
D: NA; V: TRBV6-5; length: 12; J: TRBJ1-2; size: NA; DNA: TGTGCCAGCAGCCCCGGGGGATATGGCTACACCTTC; CDR3: CASSPGGYGYTF
D: NA; V: TRBV2; length: 16; J: TRBJ2-6; size: NA; DNA: TGTGCCAGCATGCCTCGGACAGTCTCTGGGGCCAACGTCCTGACTTTC; CDR3: CASMPRTVSGANVLTF
D: TRBD1; V: TRBV28; length: 13; J: TRBJ1-2; size: NA; DNA: TGTGCCAGCAGTCAAGACAGGGGGTATGGCTACACCTTC; CDR3: CASSQDRGYGYTF
D: TRBD1; V: TRBV18; length: 14; J: TRBJ1-1; size: NA; DNA: TGTGCCAGCTCACCGGGACAGGGGAACACTGAAGCTTTCTTT; CDR3: CASSPGQGNTEAFF